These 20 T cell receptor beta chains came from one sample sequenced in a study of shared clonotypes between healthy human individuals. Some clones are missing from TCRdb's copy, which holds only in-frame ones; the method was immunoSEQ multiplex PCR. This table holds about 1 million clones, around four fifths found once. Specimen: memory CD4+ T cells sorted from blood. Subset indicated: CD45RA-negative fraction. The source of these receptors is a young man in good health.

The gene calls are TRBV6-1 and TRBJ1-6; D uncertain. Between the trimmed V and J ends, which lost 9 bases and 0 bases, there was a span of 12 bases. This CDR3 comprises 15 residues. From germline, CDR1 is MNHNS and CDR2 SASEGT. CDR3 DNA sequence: TGTGCCAGTCGACCTCCGAGCTCCTATAATTCACCCCTCCACTTT. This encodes CASRPPSSYNSPLHF.

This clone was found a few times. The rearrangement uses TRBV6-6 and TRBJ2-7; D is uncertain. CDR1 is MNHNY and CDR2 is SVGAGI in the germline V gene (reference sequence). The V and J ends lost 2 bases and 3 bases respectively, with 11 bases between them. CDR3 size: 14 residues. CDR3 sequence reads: CASSYVDGHYEQYF. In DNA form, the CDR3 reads TGTGCCAGCAGTTACGTGGACGGGCACTACGAGCAGTACTTC.

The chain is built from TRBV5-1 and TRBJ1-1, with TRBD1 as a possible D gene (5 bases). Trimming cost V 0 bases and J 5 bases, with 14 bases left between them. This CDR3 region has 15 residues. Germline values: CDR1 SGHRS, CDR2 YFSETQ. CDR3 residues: CASSLEGSGGTEAFF. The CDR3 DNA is TGCGCCAGCAGCTTGGAGGGGTCAGGCGGGACTGAAGCTTTCTTT.

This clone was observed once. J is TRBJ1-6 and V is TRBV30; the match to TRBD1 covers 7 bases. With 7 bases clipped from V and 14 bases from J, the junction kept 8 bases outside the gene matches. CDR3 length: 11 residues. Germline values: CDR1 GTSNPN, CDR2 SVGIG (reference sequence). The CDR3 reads CASYRGLALHF. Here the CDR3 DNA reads TGTGCCTCGTACAGGGGTTTGGCCCTCCACTTT.

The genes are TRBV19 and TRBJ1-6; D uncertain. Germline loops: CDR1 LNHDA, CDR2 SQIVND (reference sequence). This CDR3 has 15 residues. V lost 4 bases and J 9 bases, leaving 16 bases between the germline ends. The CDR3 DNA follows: TGTGCCAGTAGTACCTCGAGAGGGAGCGGTTCACCCCTCCACTTT. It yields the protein CASSTSRGSGSPLHF.

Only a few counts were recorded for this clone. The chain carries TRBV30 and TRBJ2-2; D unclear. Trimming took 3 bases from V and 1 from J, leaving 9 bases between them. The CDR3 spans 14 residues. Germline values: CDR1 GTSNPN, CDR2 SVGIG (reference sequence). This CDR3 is CAWRLGLNTGELFF. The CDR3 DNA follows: TGTGCCTGGAGGCTGGGCCTGAACACCGGGGAGCTGTTTTTT.

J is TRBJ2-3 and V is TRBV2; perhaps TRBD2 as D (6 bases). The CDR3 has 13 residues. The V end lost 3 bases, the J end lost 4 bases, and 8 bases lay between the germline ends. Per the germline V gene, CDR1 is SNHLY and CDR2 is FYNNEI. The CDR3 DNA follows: TGTGCCAGCAGTGAGGAGGGAGCAGATACGCAGTATTTT. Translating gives CASSEEGADTQYF.

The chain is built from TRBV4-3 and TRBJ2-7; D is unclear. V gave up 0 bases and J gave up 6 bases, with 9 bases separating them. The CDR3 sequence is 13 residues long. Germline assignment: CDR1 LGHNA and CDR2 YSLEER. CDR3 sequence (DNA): TGCGCCAGCAGCCAAGATCGCCTTCGCGAGCAGTACTTC. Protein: CASSQDRLREQYF.

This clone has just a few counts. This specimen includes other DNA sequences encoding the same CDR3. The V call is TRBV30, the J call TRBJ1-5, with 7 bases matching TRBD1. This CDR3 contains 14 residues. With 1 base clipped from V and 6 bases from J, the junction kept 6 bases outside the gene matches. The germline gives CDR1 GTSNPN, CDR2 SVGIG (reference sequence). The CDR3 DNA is TGTGCCTGGAGTGGACAGGGAGGGGGTCAGCCCCAGCATTTT. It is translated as CAWSGQGGGQPQHF.

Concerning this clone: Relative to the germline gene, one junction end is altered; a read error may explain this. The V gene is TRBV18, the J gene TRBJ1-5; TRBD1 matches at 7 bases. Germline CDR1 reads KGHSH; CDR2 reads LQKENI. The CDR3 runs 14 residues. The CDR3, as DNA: TGTGCCAGCTCAATACAGGGGAGCAGTCAGCCCCAGCATTTT. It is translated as CASSIQGSSQPQHF.

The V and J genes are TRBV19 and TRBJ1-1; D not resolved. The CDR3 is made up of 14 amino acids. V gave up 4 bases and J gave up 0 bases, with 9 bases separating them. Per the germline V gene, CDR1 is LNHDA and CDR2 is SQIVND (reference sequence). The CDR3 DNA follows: TGTGCCAGTAGTACCGTGTTCATGAACACTGAAGCTTTCTTT. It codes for CASSTVFMNTEAFF. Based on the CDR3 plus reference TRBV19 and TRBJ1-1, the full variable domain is DGGITQSPKYLFRKEGQNVTLSCEQNLNHDAMYWYRQDPGQGLRLIYYSQIVNDFQKGDIAEGYSVSREKKESFPLTVTSAQKNPTAFYLCASSTVFMNTEAFFGQGTRLTVV.

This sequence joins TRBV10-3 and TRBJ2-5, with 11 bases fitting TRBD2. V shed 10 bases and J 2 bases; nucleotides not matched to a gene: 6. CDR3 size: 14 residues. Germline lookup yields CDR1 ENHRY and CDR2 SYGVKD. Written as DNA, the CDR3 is TGTGCCACCGGGACTAGCGGCCTACAAGAGACCCAGTACTTC. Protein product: CATGTSGLQETQYF.

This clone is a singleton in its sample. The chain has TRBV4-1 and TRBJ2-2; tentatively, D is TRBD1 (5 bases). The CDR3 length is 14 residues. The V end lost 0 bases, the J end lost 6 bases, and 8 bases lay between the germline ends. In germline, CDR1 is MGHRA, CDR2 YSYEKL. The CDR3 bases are TGCGCCAGCAGCCAAGAGGCAGGGCCCGGGGAGCTGTTTTTT. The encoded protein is CASSQEAGPGELFF.

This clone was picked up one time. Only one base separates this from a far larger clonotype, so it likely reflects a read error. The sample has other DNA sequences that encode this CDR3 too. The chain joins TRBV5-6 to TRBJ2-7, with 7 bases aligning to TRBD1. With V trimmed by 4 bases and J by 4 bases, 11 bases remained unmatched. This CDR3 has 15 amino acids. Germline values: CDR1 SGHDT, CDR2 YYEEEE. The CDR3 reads CASSPGPGQVYEQYF. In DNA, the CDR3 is TGTGCCAGCAGCCCGGGTCCCGGACAGGTTTACGAGCAGTACTTC.

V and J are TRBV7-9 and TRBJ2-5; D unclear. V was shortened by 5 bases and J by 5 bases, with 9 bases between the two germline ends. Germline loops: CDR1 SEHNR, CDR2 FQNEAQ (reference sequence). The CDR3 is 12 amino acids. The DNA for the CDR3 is TGTGCCAGCAGCCCTCGGACGGAGACCCAGTACTTC. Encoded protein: CASSPRTETQYF.

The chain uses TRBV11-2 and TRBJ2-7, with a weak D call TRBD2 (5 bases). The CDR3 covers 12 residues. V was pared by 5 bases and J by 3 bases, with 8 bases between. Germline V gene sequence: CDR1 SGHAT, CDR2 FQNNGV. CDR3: CASSPADYEQYF. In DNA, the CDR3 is TGTGCCAGCAGCCCAGCGGACTACGAGCAGTACTTC. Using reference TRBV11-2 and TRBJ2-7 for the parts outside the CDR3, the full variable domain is EAGVAQSPRYKIIEKRQSVAFWCNPISGHATLYWYQQILGQGPKLLIQFQNNGVVDDSQLPKDRFSAERLKGVDSTLKIQPAKLEDSAVYLCASSPADYEQYFGPGTRLTVT.

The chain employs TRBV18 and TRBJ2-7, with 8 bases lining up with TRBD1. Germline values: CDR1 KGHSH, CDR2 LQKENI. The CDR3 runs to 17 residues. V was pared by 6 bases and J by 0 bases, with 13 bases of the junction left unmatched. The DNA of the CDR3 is TGTGCCAGCTCCCACGGACAGGGTGGGGAAGGCTCCTACGAGCAGTACTTC. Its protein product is CASSHGQGGEGSYEQYF.

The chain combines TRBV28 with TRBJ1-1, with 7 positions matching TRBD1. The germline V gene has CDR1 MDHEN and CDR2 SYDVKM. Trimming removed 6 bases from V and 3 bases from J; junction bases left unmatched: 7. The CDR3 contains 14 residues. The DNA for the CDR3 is TGTGCCAGCAGCACACAGGGGCTGGACACTGAAGCTTTCTTT. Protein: CASSTQGLDTEAFF.

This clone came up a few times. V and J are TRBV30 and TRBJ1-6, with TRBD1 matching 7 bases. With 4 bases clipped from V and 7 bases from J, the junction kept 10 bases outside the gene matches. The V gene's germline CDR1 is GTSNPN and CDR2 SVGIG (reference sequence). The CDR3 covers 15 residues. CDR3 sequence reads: CAWKVDRAFNSPLHF. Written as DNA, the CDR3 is TGTGCCTGGAAAGTCGACAGGGCCTTCAATTCACCCCTCCACTTT.

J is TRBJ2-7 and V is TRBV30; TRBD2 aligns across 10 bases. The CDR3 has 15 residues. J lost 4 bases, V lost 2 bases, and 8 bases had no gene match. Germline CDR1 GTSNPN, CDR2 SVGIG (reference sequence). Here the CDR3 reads CAWSIKTSGKYEQYF. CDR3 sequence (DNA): TGTGCCTGGAGTATCAAAACTAGCGGGAAATACGAGCAGTACTTC.